Listed below are T cell receptor beta chains from one sample, sequenced in a study of CD8 T cells in Susac syndrome. One entry per CDR3 protein, called by TCRdb with MiXCR from the immunoSEQ multiplex PCR reads. Among 130,000 to 150,000 distinct CDR3 sequences listed, around 95% were seen once. Sequenced: CD4+ T cells from PBMCs. These receptors came from a human donor with Susac syndrome. The CDR3 runs from the conserved cysteine through the conserved F or W. A D gene is named only where the DNA matches it firmly.

J: TRBJ1-1; V: TRBV20-1; D: -; CDR3: CSILVNTEAFF; DNA: TGCAGCATACTCGTGAACACTGAAGCTTTCTTT
J: TRBJ2-5; V: TRBV11-2; D: -; CDR3: CASSLTGLQETQYF; DNA: TGTGCCAGCAGCTTAACAGGGCTCCAAGAGACCCAGTACTTC
J: TRBJ2-3; V: TRBV6-5; D: -; CDR3: CASRPPLATDTQYF; DNA: TGTGCCAGCAGACCTCCTCTAGCAACAGATACGCAGTATTTT
J: TRBJ1-2; V: TRBV3-1; D: -; CDR3: CASSPGAAPMGYTF; DNA: TGTGCCAGCAGCCCGGGCGCAGCCCCCATGGGCTACACCTTC
J: TRBJ1-2; V: TRBV7-3; D: -; CDR3: CASSLTGTYGYTF; DNA: TGTGCCAGCAGCTTAACAGGGACCTATGGCTACACCTTC
J: TRBJ2-7; V: TRBV28; D: -; CDR3: CASRLQGYEQYF; DNA: TGTGCCAGCAGGCTCCAGGGCTACGAGCAGTACTTC
J: TRBJ1-1; V: TRBV29-1; D: -; CDR3: CSVAPRLQDTEAFF; DNA: TGCAGCGTTGCTCCTCGACTGCAGGACACTGAAGCTTTCTTT
J: TRBJ2-7; V: TRBV20-1; D: TRBD1; CDR3: CSATTGGDYEQYF; DNA: TGCAGTGCCACGACAGGGGGGGACTACGAGCAGTACTTC
J: TRBJ2-7; V: TRBV25-1; D: -; CDR3: CASSEVGGRADEQYF; DNA: TGTGCCAGCAGTGAAGTAGGAGGAAGGGCCGACGAGCAGTACTTC
J: TRBJ2-7; V: TRBV18; D: -; CDR3: CASSPPARTYEQYF; DNA: TGTGCCAGCTCACCACCCGCCAGAACCTACGAGCAGTACTTC
J: TRBJ2-3; V: TRBV18; D: -; CDR3: CASSPPHLRTDTQYF; DNA: TGTGCCAGCTCACCGCCCCACTTACGCACAGATACGCAGTATTTT
J: TRBJ1-1; V: TRBV4-1; D: -; CDR3: CASSHPGQLNTEAFF; DNA: TGCGCCAGCAGCCACCCCGGACAGTTGAACACTGAAGCTTTCTTT
J: TRBJ2-7; V: TRBV29-1; D: TRBD1; CDR3: CSAGQGRWEQYF; DNA: TGCAGCGCGGGACAGGGGCGGTGGGAGCAGTACTTC
J: TRBJ2-1; V: TRBV20-1; D: TRBD2; CDR3: CSARDGTSGSKSEQFF; DNA: TGCAGTGCTAGAGATGGGACTAGCGGGAGTAAGAGTGAGCAGTTCTTC
J: TRBJ2-4; V: TRBV7-9; D: -; CDR3: CASSFGSRRNIQYF; DNA: TGTGCCAGCAGCTTCGGGTCGAGGAGAAACATTCAGTACTTC
J: TRBJ2-6; V: TRBV2; D: -; CDR3: CASTRGYSGANVLTF; DNA: TGTGCCAGCACCCGTGGCTACTCTGGGGCCAACGTCCTGACTTTC
J: TRBJ1-2; V: TRBV20-1; D: TRBD1; CDR3: CSALEQGANYGYTF; DNA: TGCAGTGCTCTAGAACAGGGGGCGAACTATGGCTACACCTTC
J: TRBJ2-7; V: TRBV6-2/TRBV6-3; D: -; CDR3: CASSPGRGRSYEQYF; DNA: TGTGCCAGCAGCCCAGGGCGGGGGCGCTCCTACGAGCAGTACTTC
J: TRBJ2-1; V: TRBV5-1; D: TRBD2; CDR3: CASSVSSGSSYNEQFF; DNA: TGCGCCAGCAGCGTGTCTAGCGGAAGCTCCTACAATGAGCAGTTCTTC
J: TRBJ1-1; V: TRBV18; D: TRBD1; CDR3: CASSPAGGDTEAFF; DNA: TGTGCCAGCTCACCCGCAGGGGGTGACACTGAAGCTTTCTTT
J: TRBJ2-1; V: TRBV20-1; D: TRBD2; CDR3: CSARRLAGGYNEQFF; DNA: TGCAGTGCTAGACGACTAGCGGGAGGGTACAATGAGCAGTTCTTC
J: TRBJ1-2; V: TRBV7-9; D: -; CDR3: CASSPDGGSYGYTF; DNA: TGTGCCAGCAGCCCGGACGGGGGGAGCTATGGCTACACCTTC
J: TRBJ2-1; V: TRBV27; D: -; CDR3: CASSITSIGTEQFF; DNA: TGTGCCAGCAGTATAACATCGATCGGGACAGAGCAGTTCTTC